A selection of T cell receptor beta chains follows, all from one sample in a study of control samples from healthy donors and cancer patients. Profiled with immunoSEQ multiplex PCR; TCRdb holds only in-frame clones, not every one. The data show more than 15,000 clones, around 84% seen once. Sequencing input: PBMCs. The origin of the receptors is an elderly man with head and neck cancer. CDR3s include the opening cysteine and the closing phenylalanine or tryptophan. A D gene is named only where the DNA matches it firmly. Part of the rows lack a size; the others show once, few, many or a class for expanded clones.

clone_size,d_call,j_call,v_call,cdr3_nt,cdr3_aa
-,-,TRBJ2-7,TRBV12-3/TRBV12-4,TGTGCCAGCAGTTTCCTTGCAAAATACGAGCAGTACTTC,CASSFLAKYEQYF
once,-,TRBJ1-2,TRBV5-1,TGCGCCAGCAGCTTGGAAGGCAACTATGGCTACACCTTC,CASSLEGNYGYTF
-,TRBD2,TRBJ2-1,TRBV5-4,TGTGCCAGCAGCCCGGGGGGGCCAGGAGATGAGCAGTTCTTC,CASSPGGPGDEQFF
-,-,TRBJ2-7,TRBV30,TGTGCCTGGAGTTGGGGTGGCGAGCAGTACTTC,CAWSWGGEQYF
-,TRBD1,TRBJ2-3,TRBV7-9,TGTGCCAGCAGCCAGAGACAGGGTTCTGCAGATACGCAGTATTTT,CASSQRQGSADTQYF
-,TRBD1,TRBJ1-2,TRBV5-1,TGCGCCAGCAGCGATGGGGGACAGGACTATGGCTACACCTTC,CASSDGGQDYGYTF
-,-,TRBJ2-7,TRBV5-1,TGCGCCAGCTCCCGGGAGGGGGCGAGGGAGCAGTACTTC,CASSREGAREQYF
few,-,TRBJ1-1,TRBV10-2,TGCGCCAGCAGTGAGTCGGGTCAGGGGAAGACTGAAGCTTTCTTT,CASSESGQGKTEAFF
-,-,TRBJ2-1,TRBV29-1,TGCAGCGTTGAACGGATGGGCAAGCAGTTCTTC,CSVERMGKQFF
few,-,TRBJ1-2,TRBV6-5,TGTGCCAGCAGTACGACAGGTTACGGGGACTATGGCTACACCTTC,CASSTTGYGDYGYTF
-,TRBD1,TRBJ2-7,TRBV6-5,TGTGCCAGCAGTTACTCTGGGACAGGATCCTACGAGCAGTACTTC,CASSYSGTGSYEQYF
-,-,TRBJ1-1,TRBV19,TGTGCCAGTAGTCCCCCCGTGTTGCCCTTGAACACTGAAGCTTTCTTT,CASSPPVLPLNTEAFF
-,TRBD2,TRBJ2-7,TRBV7-2,TGTGCCAGCAGCCCCGGGCGGGGGGAGTACGAGCAGTACTTC,CASSPGRGEYEQYF
once,-,TRBJ1-2,TRBV7-2,TGTGCCAGCAGCTTGACAGGAGGTGATGGCTACACCTTC,CASSLTGGDGYTF
-,-,TRBJ2-7,TRBV6-5,TGTGCCAGCAGCACCTCGAATAACAGGAACGAGCAGTACTTC,CASSTSNNRNEQYF
-,-,TRBJ2-1,TRBV23-1,TGCGCCAGCAGTCAATCGTTAGGGGACGCCTACAATGAGCAGTTCTTC,CASSQSLGDAYNEQFF
-,-,TRBJ2-7,TRBV7-2,TGTGCCAGCAGCTTAGGGTCCTACGAGCAGTACTTC,CASSLGSYEQYF
-,-,TRBJ2-1,TRBV9,TGTGCCAGCAGCGTCCACCGAGGCTCCTACAATGAGCAGTTCTTC,CASSVHRGSYNEQFF
-,-,TRBJ2-5,TRBV19,TGTGCCAGTAGCGTCACAGGGATTGGGGAGACCCAGTACTTC,CASSVTGIGETQYF
-,TRBD1,TRBJ2-7,TRBV18,TGTGCCAGCTCACTCGCCGGGACAGGGGACGAGCAGTACTTC,CASSLAGTGDEQYF
-,-,TRBJ1-1,TRBV3-1/TRBV3-2,TGTGCCAGCAGCCAAGGGGGGGCGGCTGAAGCTTTCTTT,CASSQGGAAEAFF
once,TRBD1,TRBJ2-2,TRBV6-6,TGTGCCAGCAGAACCGGGACAGGTGCCGGGGAGCTGTTTTTT,CASRTGTGAGELFF
-,TRBD2,TRBJ2-2,TRBV27,TGTGCCGTCTCGGGACTAGCGACGGGCGGGGAGCTGTTTTTT,CAVSGLATGGELFF
-,-,TRBJ1-2,TRBV7-6,TGTGCCAGCAGCTTCCGGGACGGTCGCTACACCTTC,CASSFRDGRYTF
-,TRBD2,TRBJ2-1,TRBV2,TGTGCCAGCAGTGAAGCCCCACTAGCGGGGGACAATGAGCAGTTCTTC,CASSEAPLAGDNEQFF
-,-,TRBJ2-7,TRBV20-1,TGCAGTGCTAAAGCACTCTACGAGCAGTACTTC,CSAKALYEQYF
-,-,TRBJ2-4,TRBV6-5,TGTGCCAGCAGTACAGGGTCCATTCAGTACTTC,CASSTGSIQYF
-,-,TRBJ2-7,TRBV29-1,TGCAGCGTTGTGACGGGGTCCTACGAGCAGTACTTC,CSVVTGSYEQYF
-,-,TRBJ2-7,TRBV5-1,TGCGCCAGCAGCTTGGAAAGGTTCTACGAGCAGTACTTC,CASSLERFYEQYF
-,TRBD1,TRBJ1-2,TRBV19,TGTGCCAGTAGTCTTCTGACGACAGGGAACTATGGCTACACCTTC,CASSLLTTGNYGYTF
-,TRBD1,TRBJ2-3,TRBV6-1,TGTGCCAGCAGTGACCCCTCGGGACAGAGCACAGATACGCAGTATTTT,CASSDPSGQSTDTQYF
-,-,TRBJ2-2,TRBV18,TGTGCCAGCTCAGCGTATCAGGGCGCGAACACCGGGGAGCTGTTTTTT,CASSAYQGANTGELFF
once,-,TRBJ1-2,TRBV19,TGTGCCAGTAGTATAGCCTATCTGGGTAATAAGGGCTACACCTTC,CASSIAYLGNKGYTF
-,TRBD1,TRBJ1-4,TRBV15,TGTGCCACCAGCAGATCGACAGGGTCTAATGAAAAACTGTTTTTT,CATSRSTGSNEKLFF
-,-,TRBJ2-6,TRBV6-1,TGTGCCAGCAGTGAAGGGCAAATCGGCGTCCTGACTTTC,CASSEGQIGVLTF
once,TRBD2,TRBJ2-1,TRBV14,TGTGCCAGCAGCCCGGCTGGCGGGGGGTTCAATGAGCAGTTCTTC,CASSPAGGGFNEQFF
-,-,TRBJ1-1,TRBV13,TGTGCCAGCAGCCTCACAGATTACACTGAAGCTTTCTTT,CASSLTDYTEAFF
-,-,TRBJ2-3,TRBV3-1/TRBV3-2,TGTGTAGTGGGATCAGATACGCAGTATTTT,CVVGSDTQYF
-,TRBD1,TRBJ1-1,TRBV30,TGTGCCTGGAGTCCACAGGGGGCTGAAGCTTTCTTT,CAWSPQGAEAFF
-,-,TRBJ1-2,TRBV4-2,TGTGCCAGCAGCCAAGTTCAACAGGTTTCTAACTATGGCTACACCTTC,CASSQVQQVSNYGYTF
-,-,TRBJ2-1,TRBV24-1,TGTGCCACCAGTAACACAGGTTTTCCTAGCTCCTACAATGAGCAGTTCTTC,CATSNTGFPSSYNEQFF
-,TRBD1,TRBJ2-6,TRBV5-4,TGTGCCAGCAGATCTGGGACAGGTGGGGCCAACGTCCTGACTTTC,CASRSGTGGANVLTF
once,TRBD1,TRBJ1-2,TRBV2,TGTGCCAGCCACAAACAGGGGTCGGGTAACTATGGCTACACCTTC,CASHKQGSGNYGYTF
-,-,TRBJ1-5,TRBV9,TGTGCCAGCAGCGGGGGGAGCTATCAGCCCCAGCATTTT,CASSGGSYQPQHF
-,TRBD2,TRBJ2-1,TRBV4-1,TGCGCCAGCAGCCAAGATCGTAGCGGGACCTACAATGAGCAGTTCTTC,CASSQDRSGTYNEQFF
-,-,TRBJ2-1,TRBV5-1,TGCGCCAGCAGCAGACAGGGAGGTACCTCCTACAATGAGCAGTTCTTC,CASSRQGGTSYNEQFF
-,-,TRBJ2-6,TRBV9,TGTGCCTCTCTCCGGGCGGGGGCCAACGTCCTGACTTTC,CASLRAGANVLTF
-,TRBD1,TRBJ1-2,TRBV6-1,TGTGCCAGCAGTGAAATTTGGGGGACAGGGGACGGCTACACCTTC,CASSEIWGTGDGYTF
-,-,TRBJ1-1,TRBV2,TGTGCCAGCAGTGAATCGGGCAACTCAGCGACTGAAGCTTTCTTT,CASSESGNSATEAFF
-,-,TRBJ2-7,TRBV11-2,TGTGCCAGCAGCCCGCAGGGATACGAGCAGTACTTC,CASSPQGYEQYF
-,TRBD1,TRBJ2-7,TRBV3-1/TRBV3-2,TGTGCCAGCAGCCAAGATCAGGGGGCACTGGAGCAGTACTTC,CASSQDQGALEQYF
-,-,TRBJ1-1,TRBV29-1,TGCAGCGTTGTAGCCTTATTTGACACTGAAGCTTTCTTT,CSVVALFDTEAFF
-,-,TRBJ1-2,TRBV21-1,TGTGCCAGCAGCAACGGACAGGGAACGTTTACCTATGGCTACACCTTC,CASSNGQGTFTYGYTF
-,-,TRBJ1-1,TRBV5-4,TGTGCCAGCAGCTTAGGGCCCCTTGAAGCTTTCTTT,CASSLGPLEAFF
-,TRBD1,TRBJ1-2,TRBV7-3,TGTGCCAGCAGCTTAGCGGGAACCGGGACAGGGGACGACGGCTACACCTTC,CASSLAGTGTGDDGYTF
-,-,TRBJ2-1,TRBV24-1,TGTGCCACCAGTGATAGTCTAGGGGGGCCTTACAATGAGCAGTTCTTC,CATSDSLGGPYNEQFF
-,-,TRBJ2-1,TRBV4-2,TGTGCCAGCAGCCAAGGTGCGGGGTACAATGAGCAGTTCTTC,CASSQGAGYNEQFF
-,TRBD1,TRBJ2-5,TRBV11-2,TGTGCCAGCAGCCCCGGGACAGGGGGCGGAGAGACCCAGTACTTC,CASSPGTGGGETQYF
-,-,TRBJ2-5,TRBV4-2,TGTGCCAGCAGCCAAGATCAGGCAGCTCAAGAGACCCAGTACTTC,CASSQDQAAQETQYF
-,-,TRBJ1-1,TRBV15,TGTGCCACCAGCAGAGATGGGTGGGCTGGAGGCACTGAAGCTTTCTTT,CATSRDGWAGGTEAFF